The clone carrying this T cell receptor beta chain was detected only a few times. The source of the sample is a study of T-cell reconstitution after alpha-beta-depleted transplantation in children. Unique molecular identifiers were incorporated during preparation of the TCRbeta library. TCRdb re-derived calls from the PCR reads in MiXCR, one entry per CDR3 protein. The sample consists of some 590,000 distinct CDR3 sequences, more than 9% of them appearing once. CDR3 length: 14 amino acids. Germline assignment: CDR1 SGHRS and CDR2 YFSETQ. The junction had 4 bases not matched to a gene; V was cut back by 4 bases and J by 5 bases.

The rearrangement links TRBV5-1 to TRBJ2-1; 9 bases are a match to TRBD2. The receptor was isolated from a human donor who donated a stem cell graft to a child with acute myeloid leukemia. The material sequenced was PBMCs from the stem cell graft donor, taken from the stem cell graft. This CDR3 reads CASSQRTSDNEQFF. The CDR3 nucleotides read TGCGCCAGCAGCCAAAGGACTAGCGACAATGAGCAGTTCTTC.